The next 16 T cell receptor beta chains were all read from a single sample in a study of cytomegalovirus exposure and HLA in healthy donors. PCR involved 60 Vbeta and 13 Jbeta primers. Some clones are missing from TCRdb's copy, which holds only in-frame ones; the method was immunoSEQ multiplex PCR. The sample totals about 87,000 clones; its top ten clones hold 15%. The sample was PBMCs. The receptor set was obtained from a man aged 50-60 years in good health and CMV-seropositive.

Note on this clone: Other DNA sequences in the sample encode the same CDR3. The rearrangement uses TRBV11-3 and TRBJ2-5; 12 bases align to TRBD2. Germline CDR1 is SGHNT and CDR2 is YENEEA. The CDR3 covers 15 residues. V gave up 1 base and J gave up 3 bases; unmatched junction bases: 0. The CDR3 region has the DNA TGTGCCAGCAGCTTAGGACTAGCGGGAGAAGAGACCCAGTACTTC. The encoded protein is CASSLGLAGEETQYF.

The CDR3 loop is CASSQDAGTGGRSYNEQFF. For the CDR3, the DNA is TGCGCCAGCAGCCAAGATGCAGGGACAGGGGGTCGATCCTACAATGAGCAGTTCTTC. The chain has TRBV4-1 and TRBJ2-1, with 11 bases matching TRBD1. V was pared by 0 bases and J by 1 base, with 8 bases of the junction left unmatched. The germline gives CDR1 MGHRA, CDR2 YSYEKL. This CDR3 has 19 residues.

This chain joins TRBV6-5 and TRBJ1-1; TRBD1 agrees at 7 bases. The CDR3 contains 13 residues. Germline CDR1 and CDR2: MNHEY and SVGAGI. V shed 7 bases and J 1 base; nucleotides not matched to a gene: 3. CDR3 protein: CASNGQENTEAFF. Here the CDR3 DNA reads TGTGCCAGCAACGGACAGGAGAACACTGAAGCTTTCTTT.

The chain has TRBV14 and TRBJ1-2; a weak D match, TRBD1 (6 bases). CDR3 size: 14 residues. Germline-derived CDR1 and CDR2 are SGHDN and FVKESK. Trimming took 0 bases from V and 6 from J, leaving 11 bases between them. The CDR3 region has the DNA TGTGCCAGCAGCCAAGACAGGGGAAACAATGGCTACACCTTC. This encodes CASSQDRGNNGYTF.

The genes are TRBV4-1 and TRBJ2-1; TRBD2 aligns across 10 bases. Germline lookup yields CDR1 MGHRA and CDR2 YSYEKL. Trimming at V came to 1 base and at J to 10 bases, leaving 4 bases not matched to a gene. The CDR3 is 14 amino acids. CDR3 amino acids: CASSQAGTSVEQFF. In DNA form, the CDR3 reads TGCGCCAGCAGCCAAGCTGGGACTAGCGTAGAGCAGTTCTTC.

The chain is built from TRBV9 and TRBJ2-1, with 8 bases aligning to TRBD2. This CDR3 comprises 18 residues. V trimming: 0 bases; J trimming: 3 bases; junction bases outside the gene matches: 11. The germline gives CDR1 SGDLS, CDR2 YYNGEE. CDR3 region: CASSVEGGASGRYNEQFF. DNA for the CDR3: TGTGCCAGCAGCGTAGAAGGGGGGGCTAGCGGGCGCTACAATGAGCAGTTCTTC.

This clone ranks as large (0.1 to 1%) in terms of frequency. The sample has other DNA sequences that encode this CDR3 too. The rearrangement joins TRBV13 to TRBJ2-3; 9 bases are shared with TRBD2. Germline assignment: CDR1 PRHDT and CDR2 FYEKMQ (reference sequence). V was pared by 5 bases and J by 2 bases, with 8 bases of the junction left unmatched. The CDR3 has 16 amino acids. CDR3 DNA: TGTGCCAGCAGCCTGGTAGCGGGGGCAGTCACAGATACGCAGTATTTT. It codes for CASSLVAGAVTDTQYF.

The chain couples TRBV12-2 to TRBJ2-7; the DNA was not used to check the table's D call, TRBD2. TRBV12-2 is shown as a pseudogene. This CDR3 region has 16 residues. CDR3 region: CASRAPGGRLSYEQYV. The CDR3 coding sequence is TGTGCAAGTCGCGCCCCGGGGGGCCGTTTATCCTACGAGCAGTACGTC.

The CDR3 bases are TGCGCCAGCAGCTTGGCGCCGCCGCGGGCTGGGCTGTTCTTC. Translating gives CASSLAPPRAGLFF. The chain uses TRBV5-1 and TRBJ2-1, with D possibly TRBD2 on 5 matching bases. Per germline, CDR1 SGHRS and CDR2 YFSETQ. The CDR3 spans 14 residues. The germline V and J ends were trimmed by 0 bases and 15 bases, with 19 bases remaining between them.

This chain joins TRBV12-5 and TRBJ2-5; D gene unclear. Germline V gives CDR1 LGHNT, CDR2 FRNRAP. This CDR3 spans 11 amino acids. Trimming took off 5 bases at V and 4 bases at J, with 5 bases between the two ends. This CDR3 is CASGLGETQYF. The CDR3 bases are TGTGCTAGTGGTCTAGGAGAGACCCAGTACTTC.

The chain links TRBV7-3 to TRBJ2-2, with 11 bases matching TRBD2. After removal of 5 bases from V and 6 bases from J, the junction contained 8 bases not matched to a gene. The CDR3 covers 16 residues. CDR1 and CDR2 from the germline V gene are SGHTA and FQGTGA. The CDR3 protein is CASSLTTSGIAGELFF. The CDR3 coding sequence is TGTGCCAGCAGCCTCACGACTAGCGGGATCGCCGGGGAGCTGTTTTTT.

The J gene is TRBJ1-1, the V gene TRBV6-5, with 8 bases aligning to TRBD1. The V and J ends lost 5 bases and 5 bases, in that order; junction bases with no gene match: 7. The CDR3 runs to 14 residues. Germline CDR1 and CDR2: MNHEY and SVGAGI. CDR3 nucleotides: TGTGCCAGCAGTCCGACAGGGGTCCCTACTGAAGCTTTCTTT. Translated: CASSPTGVPTEAFF.

The chain combines TRBV6-5 with TRBJ2-7; D possibly corresponds to TRBD1 (6 bases). Germline V gene data show CDR1 as MNHEY and CDR2 as SVGAGI. Trimming left V 0 bases short and J 0 bases short, with 12 bases between. The CDR3 spans 16 residues. This chain's CDR3 is CASSYSANRASYEQYV. CDR3 nucleotide sequence: TGTGCCAGCAGTTACTCTGCCAACAGGGCCTCCTACGAGCAGTACGTC.

The gene calls are TRBV9 and TRBJ2-2; D not resolved. CDR1 SGDLS and CDR2 YYNGEE come from the germline V gene. V lost 6 bases and J lost 1, with 7 bases in between. The CDR3 covers 13 residues. The CDR3 loop is CASTPGNTGELFF. As DNA, the CDR3 is TGTGCCAGCACCCCCGGGAACACCGGGGAGCTGTTTTTT.

This rearrangement joins TRBV4-1 to TRBJ2-3; 10 bases are a match to TRBD2. CDR3 length: 18 amino acids. Germline values: CDR1 MGHRA, CDR2 YSYEKL. The J segment lost 4 bases and the V segment lost 0 bases, leaving 10 bases of the junction unmatched. CDR3 DNA sequence: TGCGCCAGCAGCCAAGATTGGGGGGGGACTAGCGTATCAGATACGCAGTATTTT. This encodes CASSQDWGGTSVSDTQYF.

The chain recombines TRBV7-6 with TRBJ1-5; 7 nucleotides agree with TRBD1. Unmatched junction bases numbered 7, after V lost 1 base and J lost 7 bases. The CDR3 consists of 15 residues. CDR1 SGHVS and CDR2 FNYEAQ come from the germline V gene. The CDR3 is CASSLGGQPSQPQHF. CDR3 bases: TGTGCCAGCAGCTTAGGGGGACAGCCGAGCCAGCCCCAGCATTTT.